This T cell receptor beta chain came from a study of shared clonotypes between healthy human individuals. Whole-study results and caveats: A reduction in generation probabilities was seen for non-shared clonotypes relative to those shared by all four donors.

This clone was observed a single time. Its antigen remains unidentified. At a deep level, the assay was run. TCRdb's copy holds only in-frame clones and misses some; the assay was immunoSEQ multiplex PCR. The sample lists about 770,000 clones; around 77% were seen once. With 5 bases removed from V and 0 bases from J, the gap between germline ends came to 18 bases. The CDR3 runs 16 residues. The germline CDR1 and CDR2 sequences are SGHRS and YFSETQ. CD45RA-negative memory and CD45RA+ naive subsets were split from the CD4+ cells. The sequenced sample consisted of memory CD4+ T cells sorted from blood. As for subset: CD45RA-negative fraction. The chain has TRBV5-1 and TRBJ2-7; D is perhaps TRBD2 (5 bases). This clonotype originated in a woman in her twenties or thirties in good health. CDR3 in DNA: TGCGCCAGCAGAACCACGGGGATTAATATCTCCTACGAGCAGTACTTC. The encoded protein is CASRTTGINISYEQYF.